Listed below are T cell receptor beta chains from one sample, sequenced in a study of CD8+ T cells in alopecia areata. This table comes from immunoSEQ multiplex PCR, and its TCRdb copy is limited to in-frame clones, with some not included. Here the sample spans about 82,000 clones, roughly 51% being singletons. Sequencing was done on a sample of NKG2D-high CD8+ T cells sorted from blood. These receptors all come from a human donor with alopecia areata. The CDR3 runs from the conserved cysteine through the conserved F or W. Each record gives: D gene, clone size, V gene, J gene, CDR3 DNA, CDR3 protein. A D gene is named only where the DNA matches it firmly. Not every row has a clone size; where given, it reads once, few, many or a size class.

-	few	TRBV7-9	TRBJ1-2	TGTGCCTACCCCCAGGGCGCAAGCTACACCTTC	CAYPQGASYTF
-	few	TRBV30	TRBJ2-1	TGTGCCTGGAGGCACGACCACAATGAGCAGTTCTTC	CAWRHDHNEQFF
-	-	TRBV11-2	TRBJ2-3	TGTGCCAGCAGCTCCGCACGGGTTCGAGATACGCAGTATTTT	CASSSARVRDTQYF
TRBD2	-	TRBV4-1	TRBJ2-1	TGCGCCAGCAGCCAACGTACTAGCGGGAGGTATGAGCAGTTCTTC	CASSQRTSGRYEQFF
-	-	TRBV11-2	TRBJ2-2	TGTGCCAGCACTCAGGGGTCCGGGGAGCTGTTTTTT	CASTQGSGELFF
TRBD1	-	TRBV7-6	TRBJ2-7	TGTGCCAGCAGCGAGACGACAGGGGGCATCGAGCAGTACTTC	CASSETTGGIEQYF
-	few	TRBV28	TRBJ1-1	TGTGCCAGCAGCGGACGGGTCAGCGCTGAAGCTTTCTTT	CASSGRVSAEAFF
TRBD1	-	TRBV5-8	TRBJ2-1	TGTGCCAGCAGCCTGGGACAGAGCTCCTACAATGAGCAGTTCTTC	CASSLGQSSYNEQFF
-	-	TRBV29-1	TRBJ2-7	TGCAGCGTTGAAGATCTTCGAATCGAGCAGTACTTC	CSVEDLRIEQYF
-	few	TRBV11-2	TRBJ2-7	TGTGCCAGCAGCTTAGATCTGCTTATTTACGAGCAGTACTTC	CASSLDLLIYEQYF
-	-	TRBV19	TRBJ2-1	TGTGCCAGTAGTATCGGGGTCTATGAGCAGTTCTTC	CASSIGVYEQFF
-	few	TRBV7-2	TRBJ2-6	TGTGCCAGCAGCTTAGAGGGACGGCCCGTCTCTGGGGCCAACGTCCTGACTTTC	CASSLEGRPVSGANVLTF
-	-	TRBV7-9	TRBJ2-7	TGTGCCAGCAGCTTAGCCCACGAGCAGTACTTC	CASSLAHEQYF
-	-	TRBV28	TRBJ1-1	TGTGCCAGCAGTCCCCCCCGCAGAAAGATTGAAGCTTTCTTT	CASSPPRRKIEAFF
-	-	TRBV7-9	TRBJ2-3	TGTGCCAGCAGCTTCACAGATACGCAGTATTTT	CASSFTDTQYF
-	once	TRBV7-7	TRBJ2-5	TGTGCCAGCAGCTTAAGACAGAGCCTGGAGTACCAAGAGACCCAGTACTTC	CASSLRQSLEYQETQYF
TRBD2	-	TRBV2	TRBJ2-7	TGTGCCAGCAGCCGGAGGACTAGCTCCTTGAGCTCCTACGAGCAGTACTTC	CASSRRTSSLSSYEQYF
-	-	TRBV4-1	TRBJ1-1	TGCGCCAGCAGCCAAGACCCTGTCACTGAAGCTTTCTTT	CASSQDPVTEAFF
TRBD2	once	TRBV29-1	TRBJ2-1	TGCAGCGTGGAGGGCCTAGCGGCCTTTCAGTTCTTC	CSVEGLAAFQFF
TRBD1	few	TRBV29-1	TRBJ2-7	TGCAGCGCTGTTCAGGGGGCTTACGAGCAGTACTTC	CSAVQGAYEQYF
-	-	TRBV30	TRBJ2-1	TGTGCCTGGAGTGGAGTAGCAGGGGCCTACAATGAGCAGTTCTTC	CAWSGVAGAYNEQFF
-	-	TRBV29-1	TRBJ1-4	TGCAGCGTTCCGGGAGAGTATACAGGACTGTTTTTT	CSVPGEYTGLFF
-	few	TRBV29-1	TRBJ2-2	TGCAGCGTTGAATCGGGGAGCGGCACCGGGGAGCTGTTTTTT	CSVESGSGTGELFF
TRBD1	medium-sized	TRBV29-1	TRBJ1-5	TGCAGCGTGGCGGACAGGCTTAGCAATCAGCCCCAGCATTTT	CSVADRLSNQPQHF
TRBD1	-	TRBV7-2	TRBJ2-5	TGTGCCAGCAGCTTAGCGCTTTTGGGACAGACCACGGAAATTGGGAAAGAGACCCAGTACTTC	CASSLALLGQTTEIGKETQYF
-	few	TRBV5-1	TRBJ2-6	TGCGCCAGCAGCTTGGATATGGTAGCTGGGGCCAACGTCCTGACTTTC	CASSLDMVAGANVLTF
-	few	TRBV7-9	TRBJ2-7	TGTGCCAGCAGCTTAGAAGGTGGGCGGCAGGGCTACGAGCAGTACTTC	CASSLEGGRQGYEQYF
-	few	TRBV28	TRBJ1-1	TGTGCCAGCAGTTTACCCATGGGGGTGAGGGGGAGCACTGAAGCTTTCTTT	CASSLPMGVRGSTEAFF